This entry features one T cell receptor beta chain sequence. Its target is not known. Other DNA sequences of this sample code for an identical CDR3. Generated by immunoSEQ multiplex PCR, the TCRdb table keeps only in-frame clones and is missing some. The sample has tens of thousands of clones; over 80% are singletons. Germline V CDR1 and CDR2: SGHAT, FQDESV (reference sequence). The CDR3 loop spans 15 amino acids. Trimming shortened V by 0 bases and J by 2 bases, and 11 bases separated the two germline ends. This specimen belongs to a study of OX40 agonist ivuxolimab in advanced cancers. Study-wide background: Participants averaged approximately 65 years of age (range 23 to 79) and were roughly 80% male. Study outcomes and limitations: The CD4+ and CD8+ T cells in the blood had expanded clonally by week 6 at 0.1 to 3.0 mg/kg.

This rearrangement joins TRBV11-1 to TRBJ2-7, with D unresolved. This TCR was sampled from an adult with an advanced solid tumor such as melanoma, head and neck, liver or kidney cancer. Here the sequenced sample was CD4+ or CD8+ T cells sorted from blood, taken in a trial of the OX40 agonist ivuxolimab. The CDR3 DNA is TGTGCCAGCAGCTTAGCCCATAGAGAGACCTACGAGCAGTACTTC. As protein: CASSLAHRETYEQYF.